The 27 T cell receptor beta chains listed next were all sequenced from one sample in a study of prognosis after radiotherapy for stage I lung cancer. With two-round multiplex PCR, TCR beta CDR3 sequences were amplified from genomic DNA. The authors ran first-round PCR with primers specific to each TRBV and TRBJ gene. TCRdb processed the multiplex PCR reads anew with MiXCR; each CDR3 protein has one entry. The sample lists roughly 13,000 distinct CDR3 sequences; 25% to 30% were seen once. This specimen consisted of PBMCs, obtained before or after stereotactic body radiation therapy (not recorded which). The receptors originated from a donor over 45 with non-small cell lung cancer.

This clonotype was seen a handful of times. This likely traces to a read error, being one base from a far larger clone. The chain couples TRBV7-2 to TRBJ1-2; 9 positions match TRBD1. The germline CDR1 and CDR2 sequences are SGHTA and FQGNSA. The CDR3 runs 13 residues. This CDR3 reads CVSSPGTGHGYTF. The CDR3 nucleotides read TGTGTCAGCAGCCCCGGGACAGGGCATGGCTACACCTTC.

Many counts were recorded for this clonotype. The chain links TRBV15 to TRBJ2-1, with TRBD1 matching 7 bases. From germline, CDR1 is LNHNV and CDR2 YYDKDF (reference sequence). The CDR3 has 14 residues. The ends lost 8 bases at V and 10 bases at J; junction bases unmatched: 14. CDR3 sequence (DNA): TGTGCCACCGGTGGCAGGGGGAACCGTGACGAGCAGTTCTTC. This codes for CATGGRGNRDEQFF.

In this sample, this clonotype is medium-sized (0.01 to 0.1%). The chain uses TRBV28 and TRBJ2-7; no definite D call. Trimming took off 2 bases at V and 0 bases at J, with 17 bases between the two ends. The CDR3 is 17 residues long. Germline CDR1 reads MDHEN; CDR2 reads SYDVKM. CDR3 coding DNA: TGTGCCAGCAGTTTAGAAATACGGTCTCCCGGCTCCTACGAGCAGTACTTC. It translates to CASSLEIRSPGSYEQYF.

A few counts support this clonotype. A single base separates this from a much larger clone, so it may be a read error. The V gene is TRBV6-2 or TRBV6-3, the J gene TRBJ2-4; no clear D gene. CDR3 length: 16 residues. V lost 5 bases and J 5 bases, leaving 19 bases between the germline ends. Germline V CDR1 and CDR2: MNHEY, SVGEGT. The CDR3 sequence: CASSEPGFYAENIQYF. Written as DNA, the CDR3 is TGTGCCAGCAGTGAACCCGGGTTCTATGCCGAAAACATTCAGTACTTC.

This clonotype is labeled as medium-sized. J is TRBJ2-7 and V is TRBV28; D unresolved. CDR3 length equals 12 residues. The germline CDR1 and CDR2 sequences are MDHEN and SYDVKM. V lost 6 bases and J lost 5, with 11 bases in between. The CDR3 DNA is TGTGCCAGCAGCCGGATGGCCAACGAGCAGTACTTC. It translates to CASSRMANEQYF.

This clonotype ranks as medium-sized. The chain carries TRBV6-1 and TRBJ2-7; D is undetermined. The germline V and J ends were trimmed by 6 bases and 1 base, with 7 bases remaining between them. CDR3 length: 12 residues. Germline V gives CDR1 MNHNS, CDR2 SASEGT. CDR3 nucleotides: TGTGCCAGCAGCCGAAATTCCTACGAGCAGTACTTC. Translating it yields CASSRNSYEQYF.

This clonotype is medium-sized in the sample. The CDR3 nucleotides are TGTGCCACCAGTGATGGACAGTCAGGCAATCAGCCCCAGCATTTT. This translates into CATSDGQSGNQPQHF. The chain is built from TRBV24-1 and TRBJ1-5; tentatively, D is TRBD1 (6 bases). V lost 3 bases and J lost 2, with 10 bases in between. Per germline, CDR1 KGHDR and CDR2 SFDVKD. This CDR3 spans 15 amino acids.

Comments on this clonotype: A junction boundary mismatches the germline segment, possibly from a read error. V gene TRBV5-6 combines with J gene TRBJ2-7; D gene uncertain. The CDR3 spans 14 residues. CDR1 is SGHDT, CDR2 YYEEEE, per germline. DNA of the CDR3: TGTGCCATCAGCTTGGTTGGCGAGAGCTACGATCAGTACTTC. It is translated as CAISLVGESYDQYF.

In this sample, this clonotype is medium-sized. In nucleotides, the CDR3 is TGTGCCAGCAGTACAGGGATGGAAGCAGATACGCAGTATTTT. It yields the protein CASSTGMEADTQYF. The chain couples TRBV2 to TRBJ2-3, with D perhaps TRBD1 (6 bases). Germline V gene lookup returns CDR1 SNHLY and CDR2 FYNNEI. The CDR3 is 14 amino acids. V was trimmed by 5 bases and J by 4 bases, leaving 13 bases between them. The whole variable domain, remainder taken from reference TRBV2 and TRBJ2-3, is EPEVTQTPSHQVTQMGQEVILRCVPISNHLYFYWYRQILGQKVEFLVSFYNNEISEKSEIFDDQFSVERPDGSNFTLKIRSTKLEDSAMYFCASSTGMEADTQYFGPGTRLTVL.

The sample holds many counts of this clonotype. The chain carries TRBV4-1 and TRBJ2-2; 13 nucleotides agree with TRBD2. The V gene end was trimmed by 3 bases and the J gene end by 8 bases; junction bases not matched to a gene: 6. From germline, CDR1 is MGHRA and CDR2 YSYEKL. This CDR3 is built from 16 residues. In DNA form, the CDR3 reads TGCGCCAGCAGCCATTTACTAGCGGGGGGGCCTGGGGAGCTGTTTTTT. Its protein product is CASSHLLAGGPGELFF.

This clonotype was picked up many times. The rearrangement uses TRBV7-9 and TRBJ2-1; D remains unclear. The CDR3 is 15 amino acids. CDR1 and CDR2 from the germline V gene are SEHNR and FQNEAQ (reference sequence). The V gene lost 4 bases and the J gene lost 4 bases, with 14 bases spanning the gap. The CDR3 spells CASSSGSPIYNEQFF. In nucleotides, the CDR3 is TGTGCCAGCAGCTCCGGGTCCCCTATTTACAATGAGCAGTTCTTC.

This clonotype was recorded many times. This rearrangement joins TRBV5-1 to TRBJ1-1; a possible D gene is TRBD1 (5 bases). Germline V gene sequence: CDR1 SGHRS, CDR2 YFSETQ. The CDR3 covers 15 residues. V gave up 0 bases and J gave up 0 bases, with 9 bases separating them. DNA for the CDR3: TGCGCCAGCAGCTTGGGGGGACCCATGAACACTGAAGCTTTCTTT. Translation gives CASSLGGPMNTEAFF.

V usage is TRBV30 and J usage is TRBJ2-7; 9 bases match TRBD1. Germline V CDR1 and CDR2: GTSNPN, SVGIG (reference sequence). This CDR3 is 13 amino acids long. V gave up 5 bases and J gave up 6 bases; unmatched junction bases: 8. The CDR3 DNA sequence: TGTGCCTGGGACCCGGGACAGGGTCCCGAGCAGTACTTC. Its translation: CAWDPGQGPEQYF.

This clonotype has at least ten counts. This chain links TRBV12-3 or TRBV12-4 with TRBJ1-5; perhaps TRBD1 as D (6 bases). This CDR3 is 16 amino acids long. Trimming removed 6 bases at V and 7 bases at J, with 22 bases between. The CDR3 DNA reads TGTGCCAGCAGCCCGCCCCCGGGGGGCGCGGGCCAGCCCCAGCATTTT. Its translation is CASSPPPGGAGQPQHF.

A word on this clonotype: A read error is the likely source, as a far larger clone sits one nucleotide away. V is TRBV6-8 and J is TRBJ2-7; 12 bases map to TRBD2. CDR1 and CDR2 (germline): MNHGY, SAAAGT. The CDR3 loop spans 13 amino acids. The CDR3 loop reads CDSATSGGSEQYF. CDR3 DNA: TGTGACAGCGCCACTAGCGGGGGGAGCGAGCAGTACTTC.

This clonotype has at least ten counts. This chain links TRBV29-1 with TRBJ2-5; the D gene is possibly TRBD1 (5 bases). Germline V lookup: CDR1 SQVTM, CDR2 ANQGSEA. Trimming shortened V by 7 bases and J by 3 bases, and 18 bases separated the two germline ends. The CDR3 extends over 14 amino acids. The CDR3 DNA sequence: TGCAGCGCCACGCCCTTTGGCAGGGAAGAGACCCAGTACTTC. It is translated as CSATPFGREETQYF.

Of note for this clonotype: At one of its ends the junction is not consistent with the germline gene, which may arise from a read error. The chain couples TRBV6-1 to TRBJ1-5, with a weak D call TRBD1 (5 bases). The germline V gene encodes CDR1 MNHNS and CDR2 SASEGT. CDR3 size: 15 residues. The CDR3 loop is CASSTLSDSNQPQHF. For the CDR3, the DNA is TGTGCCAGCTCCACACTGTCCGACAGCAATCAGCCACAGCATTTT.

This clonotype was recorded at least ten times. This sequence joins TRBV2 and TRBJ2-7; TRBD2 matches at 8 bases. CDR1 is SNHLY, CDR2 FYNNEI, per germline. The CDR3 loop spans 15 amino acids. V was clipped by 2 bases and J by 4 bases; unmatched bases: 7. The CDR3: CASSESSGDYYEQYF. In DNA form, the CDR3 reads TGTGCCAGCAGTGAAAGTAGCGGGGATTATTACGAGCAGTACTTC.

By share of the sample, this clonotype is medium-sized (0.01 to 0.1%). The chain employs TRBV2 and TRBJ2-2; 10 positions match TRBD2. With 2 bases clipped from V and 4 bases from J, the junction kept 4 bases outside the gene matches. This CDR3 spans 16 amino acids. The germline V gene encodes CDR1 SNHLY and CDR2 FYNNEI. As DNA, the CDR3 is TGTGCCAGCAGTGAACTGCTAGCGGGGGCCACCGGGGAGCTGTTTTTT. Protein product: CASSELLAGATGELFF.

This clonotype was picked up many times. The genes are TRBV19 and TRBJ2-2; TRBD2 aligns across 8 bases. Germline-derived CDR1 and CDR2 are LNHDA and SQIVND (reference sequence). CDR3 length equals 17 residues. The ends lost 5 bases at V and 3 bases at J; junction bases unmatched: 11. The CDR3 DNA sequence: TGTGCCAGTAGTCCCCCCTGGACTAGCACAGACACCGGGGAGCTGTTTTTT. Translation: CASSPPWTSTDTGELFF.

This clonotype was observed at least ten times. V gene TRBV7-9 combines with J gene TRBJ1-1; possibly TRBD1 for D (6 bases). Looked up from germline, CDR1 is SEHNR and CDR2 is FQNEAQ (reference sequence). The CDR3 is 15 amino acids. V was pared by 3 bases and J by 7 bases, with 18 bases between. CDR3 protein: CASSFDEGGNFEAFF. Here the CDR3 DNA reads TGTGCCAGCAGCTTTGATGAGGGGGGGAATTTTGAAGCTTTCTTT.

This clonotype was counted ten times or more. This chain joins TRBV15 and TRBJ1-5; D call uncertain. V lost 3 bases, J lost 5 bases, and 8 bases lay in between. This CDR3 has 13 amino acids. Per the germline V gene, CDR1 is LNHNV and CDR2 is YYDKDF (reference sequence). The CDR3 protein is CATSREIDQPQHF. The CDR3 DNA follows: TGTGCCACCAGCAGGGAAATCGATCAGCCCCAGCATTTT.

By frequency in the sample, this clonotype is medium-sized. The chain recombines TRBV2 with TRBJ2-2; TRBD2 is a possible D gene (5 bases). CDR3 length: 16 residues. V dropped 8 bases and J dropped 1 base, with 17 bases sitting between them. Germline CDR1 and CDR2: SNHLY and FYNNEI. The CDR3 bases are TGTGCCAGCCTTGAGTTGGGAGTCGGGAACACCGGGGAGCTGTTTTTT. It is translated as CASLELGVGNTGELFF.

The sample holds many counts of this clonotype. The rearrangement uses TRBV3-1 and TRBJ2-2; no clear D. V was trimmed by 1 base and J by 1 base, leaving 4 bases between them. Germline V gene lookup returns CDR1 LGHDT and CDR2 YNNKEL (reference sequence). This CDR3 region has 14 residues. The CDR3 region has the DNA TGTGCCAGCAGCCAAGGAAGGAACACCGGGGAGCTGTTTTTT. Translated: CASSQGRNTGELFF. The full variable domain, its missing parts supplied by reference TRBV3-1 and TRBJ2-2, is DTAVSQTPKYLVTQMGNDKSIKCEQNLGHDTMYWYKQDSKKFLKIMFSYNNKELIINETVPNRFSPKSPDKAHLNLHINSLELGDSAVYFCASSQGRNTGELFFGEGSRLTVL.

Ten or more counts support this clonotype. A single base separates this from a much larger clone, so it may be a read error. The chain is built from TRBV7-2 and TRBJ2-2, with D perhaps matching TRBD1 (5 bases). The germline gives CDR1 SGHTA, CDR2 FQGNSA. The CDR3 covers 13 residues. The DNA of the CDR3 is TGTGTCAGCAGCCCATGGGGCTCCGGGGAGCTGTTTTTT. Translating it yields CVSSPWGSGELFF.

As to this clonotype: An end of the junction does not agree with germline; a read error may underlie this. The chain links TRBV10-3 to TRBJ1-3; 7 bases are a match to TRBD1. The CDR3 consists of 12 residues. Per the germline V gene, CDR1 is ENHRY and CDR2 is SYGVKD. The DNA for the CDR3 is TGTGCCATCAGAAGACAGGGAAATACCATATATTTT. Translating it yields CAIRRQGNTIYF.

This clonotype is medium-sized by share. The V call is TRBV5-1, the J call TRBJ2-7; no clear D. Germline loops: CDR1 SGHRS, CDR2 YFSETQ. V shed 1 base and J shed 3 bases, with 8 bases lying between them. The CDR3 runs to 13 residues. The CDR3 nucleotides are TGCGCCAGCAGCTTGCGAGCCGACTACGAGCAGTACTTC. Translated, it gives CASSLRADYEQYF.